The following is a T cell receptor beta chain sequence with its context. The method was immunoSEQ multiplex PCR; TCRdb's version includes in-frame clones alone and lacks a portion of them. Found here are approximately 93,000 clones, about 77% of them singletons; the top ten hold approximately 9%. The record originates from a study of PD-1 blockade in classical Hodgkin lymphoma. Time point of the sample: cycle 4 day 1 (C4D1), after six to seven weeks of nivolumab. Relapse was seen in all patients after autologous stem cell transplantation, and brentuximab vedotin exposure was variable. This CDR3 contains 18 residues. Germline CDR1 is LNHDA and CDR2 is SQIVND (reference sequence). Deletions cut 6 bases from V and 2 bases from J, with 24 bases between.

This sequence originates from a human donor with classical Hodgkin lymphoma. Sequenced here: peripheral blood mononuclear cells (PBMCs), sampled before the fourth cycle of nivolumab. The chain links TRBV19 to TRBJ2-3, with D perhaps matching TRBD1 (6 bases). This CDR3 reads CASRTRKQGWDATDTQYF. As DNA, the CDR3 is TGTGCCAGTAGAACCAGAAAGCAGGGGTGGGACGCCACAGATACGCAGTATTTT.